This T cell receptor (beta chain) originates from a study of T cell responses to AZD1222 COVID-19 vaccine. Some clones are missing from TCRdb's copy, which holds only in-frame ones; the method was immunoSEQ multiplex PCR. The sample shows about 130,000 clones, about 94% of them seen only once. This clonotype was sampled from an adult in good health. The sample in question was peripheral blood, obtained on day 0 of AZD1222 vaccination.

The CDR3 loop is CASSYSQSTQYF. The CDR3 DNA is TGTGCCAGCAGTTATTCCCAGAGCACGCAGTATTTT. The chain employs TRBV6-2 or TRBV6-3 and TRBJ2-3; D not resolved. The V and J ends lost 3 bases and 9 bases respectively, with 10 bases between them. Germline values: CDR1 MNHEY, CDR2 SVGEGT. The CDR3 contains 12 residues.